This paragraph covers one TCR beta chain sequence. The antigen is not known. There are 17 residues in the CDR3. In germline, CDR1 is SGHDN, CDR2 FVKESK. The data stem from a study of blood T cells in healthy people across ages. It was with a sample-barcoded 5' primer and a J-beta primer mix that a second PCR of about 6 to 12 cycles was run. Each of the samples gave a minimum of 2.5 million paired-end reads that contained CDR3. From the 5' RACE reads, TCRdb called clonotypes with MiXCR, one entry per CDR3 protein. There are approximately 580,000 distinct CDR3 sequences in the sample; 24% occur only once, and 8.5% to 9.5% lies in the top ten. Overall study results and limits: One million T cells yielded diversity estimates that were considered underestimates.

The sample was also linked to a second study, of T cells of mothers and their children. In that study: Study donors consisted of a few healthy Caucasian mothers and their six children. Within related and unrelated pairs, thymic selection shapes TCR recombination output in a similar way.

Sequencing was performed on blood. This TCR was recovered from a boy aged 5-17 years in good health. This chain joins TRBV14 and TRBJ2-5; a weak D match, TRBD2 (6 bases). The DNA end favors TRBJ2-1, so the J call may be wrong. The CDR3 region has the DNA TGTGCCAGCAGCCCCCGTCTCGGGGGTTTGGGGTACAATGAGCAGTTCTTC. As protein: CASSPRLGGLGYNEQFF.